This entry lists 9 T cell receptor beta chains sequenced from one sample in a study of blood T cell repertoires in COVID-19 (dated by TCRdb to 2018 to 2020). The protocol used for the library was the immunoSEQ multiplex PCR assay. The immuneACCESS repertoire file appears here via TCRdb, limited to in-frame rearrangements. These files lack a portion of the clones; in checked studies, under half of the deficit traces to unresolved V genes, and the cause of the others is not known. This sample holds approximately 230,000 clones; 88% were observed only once. The ten largest clones capture around 1.4% of the sample. Material: peripheral blood. Receptor source: a man older than 75 with acute or convalescent COVID-19.

The gene calls are TRBV5-1 and TRBJ2-1, with 12 bases identical to TRBD2. Per germline, CDR1 SGHRS and CDR2 YFSETQ. The V gene end was trimmed by 2 bases and the J gene end by 5 bases; junction bases not matched to a gene: 5. The CDR3 consists of 16 residues. CDR3 region: CASSFPSGRANNEQFF. CDR3 nucleotides: TGCGCCAGCAGCTTCCCTAGCGGGAGGGCCAACAATGAGCAGTTCTTC.

V gene TRBV29-1 combines with J gene TRBJ1-1, with 9 bases fitting TRBD1. CDR1 is SQVTM and CDR2 is ANQGSEA in the germline V gene. CDR3 length: 12 residues. CDR3 nucleotides: TGCAGAGGGGACAGGGATGACACTGAAGCTTTCTTT. Translated: CRGDRDDTEAFF.

The chain recombines TRBV19 with TRBJ1-5; D perhaps matches TRBD1 (5 bases). Germline assignment: CDR1 LNHDA and CDR2 SQIVND (reference sequence). The germline V and J ends were trimmed by 2 bases and 0 bases, with 17 bases remaining between them. CDR3 length equals 18 residues. CDR3: CASSISGPDTYSNQPQHF. The DNA of the CDR3 is TGTGCCAGTAGTATATCCGGCCCGGACACTTATAGCAATCAGCCCCAGCATTTT.

This rearrangement joins TRBV27 to TRBJ2-5; 11 nucleotides match TRBD1. The CDR3 loop spans 13 amino acids. Germline lookup yields CDR1 MNHEY and CDR2 SMNVEV (reference sequence). V lost 6 bases, J lost 4 bases, and 1 base stayed unmatched. The CDR3 loop reads CASRDRGRETQYF. In nucleotides, the CDR3 is TGTGCCAGCAGGGACAGGGGGCGAGAGACCCAGTACTTC.

The chain is built from TRBV7-9 and TRBJ2-3; 10 bases match TRBD2. CDR1 is SEHNR and CDR2 is FQNEAQ in the germline V gene (reference sequence). This CDR3 comprises 16 residues. The V gene end was trimmed by 1 base and the J gene end by 5 bases; junction bases not matched to a gene: 6. The CDR3 loop reads CASSLGASGGGDTQYF. The CDR3 region has the DNA TGTGCCAGCAGCTTAGGGGCTAGCGGGGGTGGAGATACGCAGTATTTT. The complete variable domain, with remaining parts taken from reference TRBV7-9 and TRBJ2-3, reads DTGVSQNPRHKITKRGQNVTFRCDPISEHNRLYWYRQTLGQGPEFLTYFQNEAQLEKSRLLSDRFSAERPKGSFSTLEIQRTEQGDSAMYLCASSLGASGGGDTQYFGPGTRLTVL.

The chain combines TRBV3-1 (or the pseudogene TRBV3-2) with TRBJ2-2; tentative D call: TRBD1 (5 bases). Germline CDR1 LGHDT, CDR2 YNNKEL (reference sequence). V was pared by 0 bases and J by 4 bases, with 12 bases between. The CDR3 has 16 amino acids. The CDR3 spells CASSQDPQGSTGELFF. The CDR3 region has the DNA TGTGCCAGCAGCCAAGACCCCCAGGGATCCACCGGGGAGCTGTTTTTT.

The chain recombines TRBV4-2 with TRBJ1-4; the match to TRBD1 covers 9 bases. V lost 0 bases to trimming and J lost 4 bases; unmatched junction nucleotides: 3. The CDR3 runs 16 residues. Germline assignment: CDR1 LGHNA and CDR2 YNFKEQ. CDR3 nucleotide sequence: TGTGCCAGCAGCCAAGAGGCGACAGGGGGTAATGAAAAACTGTTTTTT. Translation: CASSQEATGGNEKLFF.

The chain has TRBV2 and TRBJ1-2; a weak D match, TRBD1 (6 bases). Trimming removed 10 bases from V and 4 bases from J, with 19 bases in between. The CDR3 is 14 amino acids. Germline V gene lookup returns CDR1 SNHLY and CDR2 FYNNEI. CDR3 DNA sequence: TGTGCCACCCGGGACACCACCTATCGCTATGGCTACACCTTC. This codes for CATRDTTYRYGYTF.

The V call is TRBV6-2 or TRBV6-3, the J call TRBJ2-1; maybe TRBD1 (7 bases). Germline values: CDR1 MNHEY, CDR2 SVGEGT. The CDR3 spans 15 residues. Between the trimmed V and J ends, which lost 6 bases and 2 bases, there was a span of 14 bases. CDR3 in amino acids: CASSSRGRPYNEQFF. The CDR3 coding sequence is TGTGCCAGCAGCTCCAGGGGGAGGCCCTACAATGAGCAGTTCTTC.